This entry lists 20 T cell receptor beta chains sequenced from one sample in a study of identical twins. TCRdb called the 5' RACE reads again in MiXCR, with one record for every CDR3 protein. The sample yields approximately 690,000 distinct CDR3 sequences, roughly 6% seen once. Sequenced material: naive T cells sorted from blood. The source is a man aged 18-30 years in good health.

This clonotype was seen a few times. This chain uses TRBV18 with TRBJ1-1; the D is unclear. Germline V gene data show CDR1 as KGHSH and CDR2 as LQKENI. The length of the CDR3 is 15 residues. V was clipped by 0 bases and J by 1 base, with 9 bases between them. CDR3 protein: CASSPPSRQNTEAFF. In DNA, the CDR3 is TGTGCCAGCTCACCACCGTCACGGCAGAACACTGAAGCTTTCTTT.

This clonotype was observed once. J is TRBJ2-1 and V is TRBV3-1, with D tentatively TRBD2 (6 bases). CDR3 length: 13 amino acids. The V end was cut by 0 bases, the J end by 13 bases, with 13 bases between. Germline V gene data show CDR1 as LGHDT and CDR2 as YNNKEL (reference sequence). The CDR3 protein is CASSQDAARDQFF. The CDR3 nucleotides are TGTGCCAGCAGCCAAGATGCAGCGCGGGACCAGTTCTTC.

This clonotype occurred a few times. This chain links TRBV9 with TRBJ2-2; 9 bases are shared with TRBD1. Looked up from germline, CDR1 is SGDLS and CDR2 is YYNGEE. CDR3 size: 19 residues. V lost 0 bases and J lost 0; bases outside the gene matches: 9. Here the CDR3 DNA reads TGTGCCAGCAGCGTAGGTCTCTGGGGACAGGGATCGAACACCGGGGAGCTGTTTTTT. It is translated as CASSVGLWGQGSNTGELFF.

The V gene is TRBV11-2, the J gene TRBJ2-5; perhaps TRBD2 as D (6 bases). Trimming pared 5 bases from V and 2 bases from J, leaving 9 bases between. This CDR3 is 13 amino acids long. Germline CDR1 SGHAT, CDR2 FQNNGV. The CDR3 reads CASSRAGQETQYF. CDR3 sequence (DNA): TGTGCCAGCAGCCGCGCGGGACAAGAGACCCAGTACTTC.

This clonotype was counted many times. The chain is built from TRBV7-2 and TRBJ2-7, with 9 nucleotides matching TRBD2. The CDR3 contains 15 residues. J lost 4 bases, V lost 1 base, and 5 bases had no gene match. Germline V gene sequence: CDR1 SGHTA, CDR2 FQGNSA. The CDR3 reads CASSLDRLAVYEQYF. CDR3 nucleotides: TGTGCCAGCAGCTTAGACAGACTAGCGGTTTACGAGCAGTACTTC.

This clonotype was picked up many times. The chain is built from TRBV4-1 and TRBJ1-6, with TRBD1 identical over 7 bases. Trimming took 2 bases from V and 7 from J; bases not matched to a gene: 8. The CDR3 contains 16 residues. Germline V gene data show CDR1 as MGHRA and CDR2 as YSYEKL. CDR3 DNA sequence: TGCGCCAGCAGCCAATTTGCGGACAGGTCCAATTCACCCCTCCACTTT. Translation: CASSQFADRSNSPLHF.

At least ten counts were recorded for this clonotype. This rearrangement joins TRBV11-2 to TRBJ2-1; maybe TRBD2 (7 bases). V was shortened by 2 bases and J by 7 bases, with 27 bases between the two germline ends. In germline, CDR1 is SGHAT, CDR2 FQNNGV. This CDR3 is 19 amino acids long. The CDR3 DNA reads as TGTGCCAGCAGCTTAATCTCGGGGGCCAGAGGGAGGGCCAAGAATGAGCAGTTCTTC. Translated, it gives CASSLISGARGRAKNEQFF.

This clonotype was counted between two and nine times. The rearrangement uses TRBV18 and TRBJ2-5; no clear D gene. V was pared by 0 bases and J by 5 bases, with 10 bases between. Germline values: CDR1 KGHSH, CDR2 LQKENI. This CDR3 is built from 14 residues. The CDR3 region has the DNA TGTGCCAGCTCACCACCGTTTAGGTCGGAGACCCAGTACTTC. Residues: CASSPPFRSETQYF.

Many counts were recorded for this clonotype. V gene TRBV10-3 combines with J gene TRBJ2-7; D not resolved. The CDR3 length is 16 residues. Germline lookup yields CDR1 ENHRY and CDR2 SYGVKD. With 4 bases removed from V and 2 bases from J, the gap between germline ends came to 18 bases. As DNA, the CDR3 is TGTGCCATCAGTGCTCTACCCCCAGTGGAAGCCTACGAGCAGTACGTC. Translated, it gives CAISALPPVEAYEQYV.

The chain uses TRBV18 and TRBJ2-1; weak D call: TRBD2 (5 bases). Between the trimmed V and J ends, which lost 3 bases and 6 bases, there was a span of 21 bases. The CDR3 covers 17 residues. Germline CDR1 KGHSH, CDR2 LQKENI. The CDR3 region is CASSPVKSGIGGNEQFF. CDR3 bases: TGTGCCAGCTCACCCGTGAAGTCCGGGATAGGAGGCAATGAGCAGTTCTTC.

This clonotype was counted ten times or more. The chain carries TRBV5-1 and TRBJ2-4; either TRBD1 or TRBD2 may fit D (5 bases each). Germline assignment: CDR1 SGHRS and CDR2 YFSETQ. The CDR3 runs to 13 residues. The V gene lost 3 bases and the J gene lost 15 bases, with 19 bases spanning the gap. CDR3 sequence reads: CASSSSRGQGRYF. In DNA form, the CDR3 reads TGCGCCAGCAGCTCTAGTAGGGGCCAGGGACGGTACTTC.

This clonotype was detected a few times. The V and J genes are TRBV9 and TRBJ2-7; 12 bases align to TRBD2. Per germline, CDR1 SGDLS and CDR2 YYNGEE. The CDR3 has 15 amino acids. Trimming cost V 3 bases and J 6 bases; bases outside gene matches: 7. CDR3 nucleotide sequence: TGTGCCAGCAGCGCTAGTGGGGGACTAGCGGGCGAGCAGTACTTC. It is translated as CASSASGGLAGEQYF.

The chain is built from TRBV9 and TRBJ2-2; D possibly matches TRBD1 or TRBD2 (5 bases each). The V end lost 6 bases, the J end lost 2 bases, and 14 bases lay between the germline ends. The length of the CDR3 is 15 residues. Looked up from germline, CDR1 is SGDLS and CDR2 is YYNGEE. The CDR3 DNA follows: TGTGCCAGCACCGGGACCGGGGCTAACACCGGGGAGCTGTTTTTT. Protein sequence: CASTGTGANTGELFF.

In its sample, this clonotype was seen many times. The rearrangement joins TRBV12-3 or TRBV12-4 to TRBJ2-7; D might be TRBD1 (6 bases). The CDR3 spans 14 residues. Trimming took off 1 base at V and 5 bases at J, with 12 bases between the two ends. The CDR3 coding sequence is TGTGCCAGCAGTTTAGGGGACCCAGGGGACGAGCAGTACTTC. Amino acid sequence: CASSLGDPGDEQYF.

At least ten counts were recorded for this clonotype. The chain joins TRBV20-1 to TRBJ2-3; 10 nucleotides agree with TRBD2. With V trimmed by 3 bases and J by 6 bases, 12 bases remained unmatched. Looked up from germline, CDR1 is DFQATT and CDR2 is SNEGSKA (reference sequence). This CDR3 comprises 16 residues. This chain's CDR3 is CSASSTEREGLDTQYF. CDR3 coding DNA: TGCAGTGCTAGTAGCACCGAGCGGGAGGGCCTGGATACGCAGTATTTT.

The chain carries TRBV25-1 and TRBJ2-1, with 7 bases that match TRBD1. Germline assignment: CDR1 MGHDK and CDR2 SYGVNS. CDR3 size: 12 residues. J lost 9 bases, V lost 7 bases, and 6 bases had no gene match. The CDR3 nucleotides read TGTGCCAGCACCCTGGGGACAGCTGAGCAGTTCTTC. Translating it yields CASTLGTAEQFF.

This clonotype occurred many times. The chain links TRBV12-3 or TRBV12-4 to TRBJ1-2, with D perhaps TRBD1 (5 bases). CDR3 length equals 13 residues. V shed 6 bases and J shed 8 bases, with 16 bases lying between them. CDR3 sequence (DNA): TGTGCCAGCAGGCTCCCGATGGGGGGAGGCTACACCTTC. Its protein is CASRLPMGGGYTF.

This clonotype has a count of ten or more. The chain recombines TRBV11-3 with TRBJ2-1, with 11 nucleotides matching TRBD2. The CDR3 contains 15 residues. Germline trimming cut 3 bases from V and 7 bases from J; bases unmatched to any gene: 5. Germline CDR1 is SGHNT and CDR2 is YENEEA. The CDR3 protein is CASSFVAGGPNEQFF. The CDR3 DNA is TGTGCCAGCAGCTTTGTAGCGGGAGGGCCGAATGAGCAGTTCTTC.

This clonotype was found a few times. V gene TRBV3-1 combines with J gene TRBJ2-3; D may match TRBD1 or TRBD2 (5 bases each). The CDR3 is made up of 16 amino acids. Looked up from germline, CDR1 is LGHDT and CDR2 is YNNKEL (reference sequence). V was shortened by 0 bases and J by 0 bases, with 10 bases between the two germline ends. The CDR3 nucleotides read TGTGCCAGCAGCCAAGATTGGGGCGGGAGCACAGATACGCAGTATTTT. Encoded protein: CASSQDWGGSTDTQYF.

This clonotype was counted many times. This chain joins TRBV9 and TRBJ1-1; D not resolved. The CDR3 has 15 amino acids. V was cut by 0 bases and J by 1 base, with 10 bases left in between. Germline lookup yields CDR1 SGDLS and CDR2 YYNGEE. CDR3 sequence: CASSVGPAENTEAFF. The CDR3 bases are TGTGCCAGCAGCGTAGGGCCGGCAGAGAACACTGAAGCTTTCTTT.